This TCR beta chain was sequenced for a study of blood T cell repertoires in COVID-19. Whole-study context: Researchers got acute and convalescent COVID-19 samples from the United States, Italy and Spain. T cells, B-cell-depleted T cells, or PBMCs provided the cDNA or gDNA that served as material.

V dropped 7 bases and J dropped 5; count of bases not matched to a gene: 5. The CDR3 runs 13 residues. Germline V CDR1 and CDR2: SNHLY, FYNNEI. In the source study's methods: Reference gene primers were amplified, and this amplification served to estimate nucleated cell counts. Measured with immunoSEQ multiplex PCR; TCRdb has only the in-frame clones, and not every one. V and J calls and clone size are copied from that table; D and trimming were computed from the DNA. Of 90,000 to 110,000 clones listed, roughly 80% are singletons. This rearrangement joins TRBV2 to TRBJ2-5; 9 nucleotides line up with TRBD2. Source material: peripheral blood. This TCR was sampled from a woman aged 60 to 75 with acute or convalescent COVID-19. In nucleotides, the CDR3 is TGTGCCAGCACCCGCGGGGGGGAGGAGACCCAGTACTTC. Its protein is CASTRGGEETQYF.